The 4 T cell receptor beta chains below come from one sample, sequenced in a study of cytomegalovirus exposure and HLA in healthy donors. Clones were read by immunoSEQ multiplex PCR, and TCRdb kept only the in-frame ones, dropping some. The sample contains about 280,000 clones, 88% of which appear only once. Input material: PBMCs. The receptors come from a woman under 30 in good health and CMV-seronegative.

The chain links TRBV27 to TRBJ2-6; TRBD2 aligns across 10 bases. J lost 2 bases, V lost 5 bases, and 12 bases had no gene match. Germline lookup yields CDR1 MNHEY and CDR2 SMNVEV (reference sequence). This CDR3 has 19 residues. The CDR3 DNA sequence: TGTGCCAGCAGTCCGATAAGGCGGACTAGCGGACCTGGGGCCAACGTCCTGACTTTC. Protein product: CASSPIRRTSGPGANVLTF.

The V gene is TRBV5-1, the J gene TRBJ2-6; D unresolved. The CDR3 spans 17 residues. The germline gives CDR1 SGHRS, CDR2 YFSETQ. The germline V and J ends were trimmed by 0 bases and 1 base, with 11 bases remaining between them. The CDR3 loop reads CASSLVIAGSGANVLTF. CDR3 bases: TGCGCCAGCAGCTTGGTAATTGCAGGATCTGGGGCCAACGTCCTGACTTTC.

This chain uses TRBV5-4 with TRBJ2-2; 7 nucleotides line up with TRBD2. V lost 4 bases to trimming and J lost 5 bases; unmatched junction nucleotides: 11. This CDR3 region has 16 residues. Germline CDR1 reads SGHNT; CDR2 reads YYREEE (reference sequence). The CDR3 sequence is CASSRDQTSRTGELFF. The CDR3 DNA reads TGTGCCAGCAGCAGGGACCAGACTAGCAGGACCGGGGAGCTGTTTTTT.

The rearrangement joins TRBV7-8 to TRBJ2-3; TRBD2 is a possible D gene (7 bases). V shed 7 bases and J shed 0 bases, with 20 bases lying between them. Germline CDR1 and CDR2: SGHVS and FQNEAQ. The CDR3 is 17 residues long. CDR3 in amino acids: CASTQGGAPRSTDTQYF. DNA for the CDR3: TGTGCCAGCACGCAAGGGGGGGCACCCCGTAGCACAGATACGCAGTATTTT.